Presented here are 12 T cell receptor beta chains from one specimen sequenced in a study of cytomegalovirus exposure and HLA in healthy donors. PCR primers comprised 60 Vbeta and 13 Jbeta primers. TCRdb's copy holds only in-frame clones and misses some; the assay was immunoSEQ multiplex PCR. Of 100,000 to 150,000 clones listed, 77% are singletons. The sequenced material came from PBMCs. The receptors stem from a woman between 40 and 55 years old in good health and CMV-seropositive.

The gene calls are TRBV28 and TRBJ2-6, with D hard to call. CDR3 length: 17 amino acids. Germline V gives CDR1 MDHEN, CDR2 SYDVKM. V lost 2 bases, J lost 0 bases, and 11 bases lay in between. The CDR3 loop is CASSLGALSSGANVLTF. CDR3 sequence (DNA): TGTGCCAGCAGTTTAGGAGCACTGAGCTCTGGGGCCAACGTCCTGACTTTC. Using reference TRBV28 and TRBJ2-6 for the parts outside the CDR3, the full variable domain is DVKVTQSSRYLVKRTGEKVFLECVQDMDHENMFWYRQDPGLGLRLIYFSYDVKMKEKGDIPEGYSVSREKKERFSLILESASTNQTSMYLCASSLGALSSGANVLTFGAGSRLTVL.

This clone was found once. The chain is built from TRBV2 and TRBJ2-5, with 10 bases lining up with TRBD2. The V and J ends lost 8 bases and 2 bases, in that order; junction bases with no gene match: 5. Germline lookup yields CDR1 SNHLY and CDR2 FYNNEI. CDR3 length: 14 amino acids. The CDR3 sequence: CASWLAGDQETQYF. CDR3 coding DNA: TGTGCCAGCTGGCTAGCGGGGGATCAAGAGACCCAGTACTTC.

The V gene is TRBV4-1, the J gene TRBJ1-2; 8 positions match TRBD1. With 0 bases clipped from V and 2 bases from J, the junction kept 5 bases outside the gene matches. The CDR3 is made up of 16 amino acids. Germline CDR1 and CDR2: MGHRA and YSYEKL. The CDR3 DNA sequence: TGCGCCAGCAGCCAAGATTCGACAGGGGAAAACTATGGCTACACCTTC. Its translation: CASSQDSTGENYGYTF.

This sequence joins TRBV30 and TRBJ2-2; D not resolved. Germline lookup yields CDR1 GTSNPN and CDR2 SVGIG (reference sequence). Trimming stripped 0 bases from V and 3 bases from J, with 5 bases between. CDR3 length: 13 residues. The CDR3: CAWSVSYTGELFF. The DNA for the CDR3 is TGTGCCTGGAGTGTATCCTACACCGGGGAGCTGTTTTTT. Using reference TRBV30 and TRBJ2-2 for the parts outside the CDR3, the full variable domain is SQTIHQWPATLVQPVGSPLSLECTVEGTSNPNLYWYRQAAGRGLQLLFYSVGIGQISSEVPQNLSASRPQDRQFILSSKKLLLSDSGFYLCAWSVSYTGELFFGEGSRLTVL.

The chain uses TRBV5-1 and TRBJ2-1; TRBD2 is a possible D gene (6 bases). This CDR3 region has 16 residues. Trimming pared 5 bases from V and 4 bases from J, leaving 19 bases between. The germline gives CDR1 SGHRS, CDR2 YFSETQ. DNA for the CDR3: TGCGCCAGCAGGCGGGGTGGAGCGGGCCGTTACAATGAGCAGTTCTTC. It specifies CASRRGGAGRYNEQFF.

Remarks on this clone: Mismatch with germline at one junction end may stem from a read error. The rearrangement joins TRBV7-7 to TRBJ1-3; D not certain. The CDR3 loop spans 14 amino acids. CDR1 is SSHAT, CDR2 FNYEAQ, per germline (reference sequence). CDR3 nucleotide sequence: TGTGCTAGCAGCCCCTTTGGGCCTGGAAACACCATATATTTT. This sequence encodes CASSPFGPGNTIYF.

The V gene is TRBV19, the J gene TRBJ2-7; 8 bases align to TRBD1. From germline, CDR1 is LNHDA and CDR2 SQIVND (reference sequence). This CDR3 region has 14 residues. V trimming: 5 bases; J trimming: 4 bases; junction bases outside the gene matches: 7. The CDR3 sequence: CASSQGTGPYEQYF. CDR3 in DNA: TGTGCCAGTAGTCAGGGGACAGGTCCTTACGAGCAGTACTTC.

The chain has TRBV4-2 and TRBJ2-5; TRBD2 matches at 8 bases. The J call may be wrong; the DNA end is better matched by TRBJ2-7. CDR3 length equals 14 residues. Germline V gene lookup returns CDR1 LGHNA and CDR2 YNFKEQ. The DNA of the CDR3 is TGTGCCAGCAGCCAAGGTTCGGGGGGGTACGAGCAGTACTTC. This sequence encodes CASSQGSGGYEQYF.

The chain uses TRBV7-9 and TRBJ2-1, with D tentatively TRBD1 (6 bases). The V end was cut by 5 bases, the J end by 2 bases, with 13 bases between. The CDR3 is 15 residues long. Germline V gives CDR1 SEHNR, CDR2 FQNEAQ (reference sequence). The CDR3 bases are TGTGCCAGCAGCCTAACAGGGAGCCCCTACAATGAGCAGTTCTTC. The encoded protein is CASSLTGSPYNEQFF.

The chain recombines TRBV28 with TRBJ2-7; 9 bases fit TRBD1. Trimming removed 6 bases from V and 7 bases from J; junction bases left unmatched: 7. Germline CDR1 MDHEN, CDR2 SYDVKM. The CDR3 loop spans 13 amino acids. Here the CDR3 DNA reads TGTGCCAGCAGGGGGACAGGGCAGGGGGAGCAGTACTTC. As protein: CASRGTGQGEQYF.

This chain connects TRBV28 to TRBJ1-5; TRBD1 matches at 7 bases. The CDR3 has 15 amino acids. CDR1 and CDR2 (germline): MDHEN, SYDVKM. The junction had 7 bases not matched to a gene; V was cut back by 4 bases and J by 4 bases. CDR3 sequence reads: CASSSIDRENQPQHF. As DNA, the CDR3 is TGTGCCAGCAGTTCCATCGACAGGGAAAATCAGCCCCAGCATTTT. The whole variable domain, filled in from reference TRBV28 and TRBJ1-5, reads DVKVTQSSRYLVKRTGEKVFLECVQDMDHENMFWYRQDPGLGLRLIYFSYDVKMKEKGDIPEGYSVSREKKERFSLILESASTNQTSMYLCASSSIDRENQPQHFGDGTRLSIL.

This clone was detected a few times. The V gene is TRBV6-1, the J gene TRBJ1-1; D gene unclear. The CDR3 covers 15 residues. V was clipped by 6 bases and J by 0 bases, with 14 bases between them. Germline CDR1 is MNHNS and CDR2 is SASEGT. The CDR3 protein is CASRDAGLMNTEAFF. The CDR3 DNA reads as TGTGCCAGCAGGGACGCCGGACTGATGAACACTGAAGCTTTCTTT.